This T cell receptor beta chain was found in a study of T cells in Graves' hyperthyroidism and ophthalmopathy. About the research overall: Peripheral blood collection took place at initial diagnosis, before any treatment.

Regarding the study as a whole: In blood, most of the thyroid clonotypes expanded above 0.001 were also present.

Unmatched junction bases numbered 12, after V lost 3 bases and J lost 2 bases. The CDR3 is 17 residues long. Germline values: CDR1 GTSNPN, CDR2 SVGIG (reference sequence). RNA transcripts served as the template for amplifying TCR beta CDR3 regions. Primed by the HTBI set, a first-round RT-PCR was run on the TCR CDR3. TCRdb called the multiplex PCR reads again in MiXCR, with one record for every CDR3 protein. The data hold hundreds of thousands of distinct CDR3 sequences, with approximately 23% observed a single time. On this clonotype itself: Its antigen is unknown.

The sequence came from a woman in her seventies with Graves' ophthalmopathy. Specimen: blood. The chain has TRBV30 and TRBJ2-7; TRBD2 matches 11 bases. The CDR3 protein is CAWSRIRTSGQPYEQYF. The CDR3 nucleotides are TGTGCCTGGAGCCGGATCAGGACTAGCGGGCAGCCCTACGAGCAGTACTTC.